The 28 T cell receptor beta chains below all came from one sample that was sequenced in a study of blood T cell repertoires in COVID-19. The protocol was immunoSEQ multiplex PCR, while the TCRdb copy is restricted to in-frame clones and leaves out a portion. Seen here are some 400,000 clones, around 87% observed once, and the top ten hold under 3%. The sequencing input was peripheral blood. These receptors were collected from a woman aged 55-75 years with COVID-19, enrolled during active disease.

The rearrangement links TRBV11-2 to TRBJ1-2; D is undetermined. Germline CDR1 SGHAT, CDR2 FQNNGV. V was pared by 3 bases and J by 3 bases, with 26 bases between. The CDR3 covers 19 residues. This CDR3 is CASSFNFVWAGGPDYGYTF. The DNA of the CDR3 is TGTGCCAGCAGCTTCAATTTTGTTTGGGCGGGAGGGCCCGACTATGGCTACACCTTC.

CDR3 nucleotides: TGTGCCAGTAGCGATGCAGGGAGGACTAATGAAAAACTGTTTTTT. Translation: CASSDAGRTNEKLFF. J is TRBJ1-4 and V is TRBV19; perhaps TRBD1 as D (5 bases). Trimming pared 6 bases from V and 2 bases from J, leaving 13 bases between. From germline, CDR1 is LNHDA and CDR2 SQIVND (reference sequence). The CDR3 loop spans 15 amino acids.

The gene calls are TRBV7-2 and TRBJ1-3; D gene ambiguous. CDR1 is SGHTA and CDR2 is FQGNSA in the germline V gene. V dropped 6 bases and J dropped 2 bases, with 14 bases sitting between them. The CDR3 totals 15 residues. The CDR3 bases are TGTGCCAGCAGTTCCACCGGGATCCCTGGAAACACCATATATTTT. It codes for CASSSTGIPGNTIYF.

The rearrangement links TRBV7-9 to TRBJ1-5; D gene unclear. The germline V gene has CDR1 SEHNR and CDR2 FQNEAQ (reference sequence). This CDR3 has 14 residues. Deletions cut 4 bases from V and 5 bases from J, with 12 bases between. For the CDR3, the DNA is TGTGCCAGCAGCTCCCGGGAGCCAGATCAGCCCCAGCATTTT. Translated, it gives CASSSREPDQPQHF.

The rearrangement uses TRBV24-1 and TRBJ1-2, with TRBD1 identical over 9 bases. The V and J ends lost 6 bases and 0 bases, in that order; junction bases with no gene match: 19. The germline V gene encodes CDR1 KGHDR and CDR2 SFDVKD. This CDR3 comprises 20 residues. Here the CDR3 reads CATSPGVPFQTGGANYGYTF. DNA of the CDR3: TGTGCCACCAGTCCAGGCGTCCCCTTCCAGACAGGGGGAGCTAACTATGGCTACACCTTC.

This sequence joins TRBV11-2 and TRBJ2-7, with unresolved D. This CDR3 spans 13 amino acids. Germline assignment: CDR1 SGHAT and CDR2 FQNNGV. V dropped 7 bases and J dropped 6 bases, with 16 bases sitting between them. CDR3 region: CASTPIGLGEQYF. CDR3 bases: TGTGCCAGCACCCCAATCGGTCTCGGCGAGCAGTACTTC.

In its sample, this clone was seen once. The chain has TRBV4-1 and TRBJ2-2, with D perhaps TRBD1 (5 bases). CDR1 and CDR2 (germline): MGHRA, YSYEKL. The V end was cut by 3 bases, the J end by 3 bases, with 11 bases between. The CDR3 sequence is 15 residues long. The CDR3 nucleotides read TGCGCCAGCAGCCAGGACACCGTCTACACCGGGGAGCTGTTTTTT. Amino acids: CASSQDTVYTGELFF.

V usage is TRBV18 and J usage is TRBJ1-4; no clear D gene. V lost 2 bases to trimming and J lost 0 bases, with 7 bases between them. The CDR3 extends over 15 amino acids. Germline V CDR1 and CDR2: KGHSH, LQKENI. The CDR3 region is CASSPSLATNEKLFF. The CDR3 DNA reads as TGTGCCAGCTCACCATCTTTAGCAACTAATGAAAAACTGTTTTTT.

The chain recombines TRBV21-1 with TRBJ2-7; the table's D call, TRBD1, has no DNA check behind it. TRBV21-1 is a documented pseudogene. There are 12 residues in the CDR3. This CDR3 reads CASRAKAYEQYF. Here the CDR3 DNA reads TGTGCCAGCAGGGCCAAAGCCTACGAGCAGTACTTC.

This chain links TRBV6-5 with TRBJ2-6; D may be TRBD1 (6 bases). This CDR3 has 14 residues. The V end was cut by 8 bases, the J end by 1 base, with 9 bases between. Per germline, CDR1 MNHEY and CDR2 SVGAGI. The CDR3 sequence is CASQQGSGANVLTF. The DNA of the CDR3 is TGTGCCAGCCAGCAGGGGTCTGGGGCCAACGTCCTGACTTTC.

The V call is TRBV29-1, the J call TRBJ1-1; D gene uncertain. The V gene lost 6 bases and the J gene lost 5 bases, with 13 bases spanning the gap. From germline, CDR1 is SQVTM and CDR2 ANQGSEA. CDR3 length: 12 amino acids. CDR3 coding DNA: TGCAGCGTCTCATGGGAGATAACTGAAGCTTTCTTT. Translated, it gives CSVSWEITEAFF.

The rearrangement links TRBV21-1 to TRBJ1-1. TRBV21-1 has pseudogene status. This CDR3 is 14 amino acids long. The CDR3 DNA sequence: TGTGCCAGCAGCAAAGGAGGGCAGAGACATGAAGCTTTCTTT. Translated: CASSKGGQRHEAFF.

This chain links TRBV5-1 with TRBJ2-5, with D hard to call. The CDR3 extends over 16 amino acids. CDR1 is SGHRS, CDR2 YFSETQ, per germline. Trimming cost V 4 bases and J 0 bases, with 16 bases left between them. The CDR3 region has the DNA TGCGCCAGCAGCGAATCACCCGCCGGTTACCAAGAGACCCAGTACTTC. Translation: CASSESPAGYQETQYF.

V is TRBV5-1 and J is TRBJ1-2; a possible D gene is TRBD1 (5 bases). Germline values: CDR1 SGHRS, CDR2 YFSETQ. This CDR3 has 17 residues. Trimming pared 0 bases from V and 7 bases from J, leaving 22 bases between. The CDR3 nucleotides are TGCGCCAGCAGCTTGGGCGTGGGGCGCGTTTCTACTACTGGCTACACCTTC. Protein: CASSLGVGRVSTTGYTF. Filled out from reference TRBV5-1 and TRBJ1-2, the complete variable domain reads KAGVTQTPRYLIKTRGQQVTLSCSPISGHRSVSWYQQTPGQGLQFLFEYFSETQRNKGNFPGRFSGRQFSNSRSEMNVSTLELGDSALYLCASSLGVGRVSTTGYTFGSGTRLTVV.

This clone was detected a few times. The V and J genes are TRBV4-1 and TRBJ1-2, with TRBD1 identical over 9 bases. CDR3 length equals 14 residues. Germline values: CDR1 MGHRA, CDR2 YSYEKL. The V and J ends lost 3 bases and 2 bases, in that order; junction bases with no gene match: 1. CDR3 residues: CASSQDRGNYGYTF. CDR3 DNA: TGCGCCAGCAGCCAGGACAGGGGAAACTATGGCTACACCTTC.

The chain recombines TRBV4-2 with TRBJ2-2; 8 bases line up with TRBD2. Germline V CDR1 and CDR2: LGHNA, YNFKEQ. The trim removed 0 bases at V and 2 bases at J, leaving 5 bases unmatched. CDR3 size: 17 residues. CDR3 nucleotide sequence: TGTGCCAGCAGCCAAGATTTTACTAGCGGAAACACCGGGGAGCTGTTTTTT. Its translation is CASSQDFTSGNTGELFF.

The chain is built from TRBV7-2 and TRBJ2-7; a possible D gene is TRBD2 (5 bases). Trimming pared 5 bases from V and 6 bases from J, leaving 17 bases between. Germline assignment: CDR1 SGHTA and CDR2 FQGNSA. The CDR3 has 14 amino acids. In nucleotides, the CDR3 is TGTGCCAGCAGCACCGAGGGAATATTCGGCGAGCAGTACTTC. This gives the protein CASSTEGIFGEQYF.

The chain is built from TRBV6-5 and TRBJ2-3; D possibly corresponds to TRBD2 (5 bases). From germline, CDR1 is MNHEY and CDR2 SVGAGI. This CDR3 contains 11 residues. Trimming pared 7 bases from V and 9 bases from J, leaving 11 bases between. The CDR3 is CASTEEATQYF. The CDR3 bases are TGTGCCAGCACCGAGGAGGCCACGCAGTATTTT.

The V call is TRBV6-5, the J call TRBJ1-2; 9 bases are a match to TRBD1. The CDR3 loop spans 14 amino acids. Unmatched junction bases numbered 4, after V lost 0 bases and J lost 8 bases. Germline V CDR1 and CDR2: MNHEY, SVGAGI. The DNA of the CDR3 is TGTGCCAGCAGTTACTCGGGACAGGGTTCGGGCTACACCTTC. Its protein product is CASSYSGQGSGYTF.

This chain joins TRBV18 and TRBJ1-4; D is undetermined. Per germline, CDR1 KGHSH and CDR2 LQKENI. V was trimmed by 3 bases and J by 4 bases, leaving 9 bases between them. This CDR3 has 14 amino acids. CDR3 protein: CASSPQGGNEKLFF. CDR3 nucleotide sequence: TGTGCCAGCTCACCCCAAGGAGGTAATGAAAAACTGTTTTTT. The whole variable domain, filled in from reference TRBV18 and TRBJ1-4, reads NAGVMQNPRHLVRRRGQEARLRCSPMKGHSHVYWYRQLPEEGLKFMVYLQKENIIDESGMPKERFSAEFPKEGPSILRIQQVVRGDSAAYFCASSPQGGNEKLFFGSGTQLSVL.

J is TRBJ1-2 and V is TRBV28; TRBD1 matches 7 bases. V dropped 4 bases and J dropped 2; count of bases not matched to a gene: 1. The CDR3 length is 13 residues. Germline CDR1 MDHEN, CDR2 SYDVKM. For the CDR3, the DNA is TGTGCCAGCAGTTCGACAGGGAACTATGGCTACACCTTC. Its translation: CASSSTGNYGYTF.

Here the CDR3 reads CASSYSGGVNEQFF. CDR3 in DNA: TGTGCCAGCAGTTACTCCGGGGGTGTCAATGAGCAGTTCTTC. The rearrangement joins TRBV6-6 to TRBJ2-1; tentatively, D is TRBD2 (6 bases). The CDR3 spans 14 residues. The germline V and J ends were trimmed by 0 bases and 6 bases, with 9 bases remaining between them. Germline V gene sequence: CDR1 MNHNY, CDR2 SVGAGI (reference sequence).

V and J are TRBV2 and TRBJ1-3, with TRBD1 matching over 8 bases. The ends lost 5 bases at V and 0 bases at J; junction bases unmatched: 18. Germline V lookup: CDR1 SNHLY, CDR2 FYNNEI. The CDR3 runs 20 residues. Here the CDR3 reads CASSSHMGQESKHSGNTIYF. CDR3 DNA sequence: TGTGCCAGCAGTTCGCACATGGGACAGGAGTCAAAACACTCTGGAAACACCATATATTTT.

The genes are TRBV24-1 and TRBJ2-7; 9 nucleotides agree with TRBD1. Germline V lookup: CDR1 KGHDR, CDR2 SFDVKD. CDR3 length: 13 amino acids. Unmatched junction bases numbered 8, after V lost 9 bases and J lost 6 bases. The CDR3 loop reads CATGGTGLGEQYF. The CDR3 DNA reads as TGTGCCACCGGGGGGACAGGGTTGGGCGAGCAGTACTTC.

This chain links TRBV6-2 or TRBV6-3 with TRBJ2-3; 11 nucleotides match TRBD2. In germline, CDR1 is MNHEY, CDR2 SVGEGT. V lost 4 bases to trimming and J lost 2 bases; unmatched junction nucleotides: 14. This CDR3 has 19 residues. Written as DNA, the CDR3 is TGTGCCAGCAGTTTGGGGGTAGCGGGGGGGTTCCTATCCACAGATACGCAGTATTTT. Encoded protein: CASSLGVAGGFLSTDTQYF.

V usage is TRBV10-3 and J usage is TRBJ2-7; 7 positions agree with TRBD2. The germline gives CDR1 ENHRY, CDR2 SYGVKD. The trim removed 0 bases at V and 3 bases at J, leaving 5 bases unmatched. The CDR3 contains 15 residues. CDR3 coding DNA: TGTGCCATCAGTGAGTCGACGGCGGGGGACTACGAGCAGTACTTC. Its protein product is CAISESTAGDYEQYF.

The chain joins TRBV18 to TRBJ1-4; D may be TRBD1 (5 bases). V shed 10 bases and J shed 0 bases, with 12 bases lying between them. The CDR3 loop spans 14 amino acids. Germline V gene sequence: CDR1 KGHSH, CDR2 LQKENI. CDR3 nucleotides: TGTGCCACCGACGACAGTCCAACTAATGAAAAACTGTTTTTT. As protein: CATDDSPTNEKLFF.

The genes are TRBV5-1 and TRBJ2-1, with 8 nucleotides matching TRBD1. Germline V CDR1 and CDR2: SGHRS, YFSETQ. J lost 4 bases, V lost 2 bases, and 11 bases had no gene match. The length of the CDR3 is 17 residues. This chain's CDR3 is CASSLDYRGTSYNEQFF. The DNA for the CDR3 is TGCGCCAGCAGCTTAGATTACAGGGGGACGAGTTACAATGAGCAGTTCTTC.